Listed below are T cell receptor beta chains from one sample, sequenced in a study of blood T cells in healthy people across ages. Each CDR3 protein gets one entry after TCRdb re-called the 5' RACE reads with MiXCR. The table has over a million distinct CDR3 sequences, under 45% seen once. The specimen sequenced was blood. The receptors come from a woman aged 60-75 years in good health. CDR3s include the opening cysteine and the closing phenylalanine or tryptophan. Each record gives: clone size, J gene, V gene, D gene, CDR3 length, CDR3 DNA, CDR3 protein. A D gene is named only where the DNA matches it firmly. Not all rows give a size; the values are once, few, many and, for expanded clones, a class.

clone_size: NA; j_call: TRBJ2-7; v_call: TRBV7-2; d_call: TRBD2; cdr3_length: 15; cdr3_nt: TGTGCCAGCAGCATGAGACTAGCGGCCTTCTACGAGCGGTACTTC; cdr3_aa: CASSMRLAAFYERYF
clone_size: few; j_call: TRBJ2-7; v_call: TRBV10-3; d_call: NA; cdr3_length: 14; cdr3_nt: TGTGCCATCAGTGACAGGGCTAGGACGACCGAGCAGTACTTC; cdr3_aa: CAISDRARTTEQYF
clone_size: NA; j_call: TRBJ2-1; v_call: TRBV5-1; d_call: TRBD2; cdr3_length: 14; cdr3_nt: TGCGCCAGCAGCTTGGGGACTAGTAACAATGAGCAGTTCTTC; cdr3_aa: CASSLGTSNNEQFF
clone_size: NA; j_call: TRBJ2-3; v_call: TRBV4-2; d_call: TRBD2; cdr3_length: 18; cdr3_nt: TGTGCCAGCAGCCACCATCTAGCGGGAGGGCCGAGCACAGATACGCAGTATTTT; cdr3_aa: CASSHHLAGGPSTDTQYF
clone_size: few; j_call: TRBJ2-7; v_call: TRBV6-5; d_call: NA; cdr3_length: 15; cdr3_nt: TGTGCCAGCAGTTACTCAGAGGGGTCCAGCTACGAGCAGTACTTC; cdr3_aa: CASSYSEGSSYEQYF
clone_size: few; j_call: TRBJ1-4; v_call: TRBV20-1; d_call: NA; cdr3_length: 11; cdr3_nt: TGCAGCGCCGGGGCTCGCGAAAAACTGTTTTTT; cdr3_aa: CSAGAREKLFF
clone_size: NA; j_call: TRBJ1-4; v_call: TRBV20-1; d_call: TRBD1; cdr3_length: 13; cdr3_nt: TGCAGTGCTTTTGGGACAGGGGCTGAAAAACTGTTTTTT; cdr3_aa: CSAFGTGAEKLFF
clone_size: NA; j_call: TRBJ2-7; v_call: TRBV2; d_call: TRBD1; cdr3_length: 15; cdr3_nt: TGTGCCAGCAGTGTTGACAGGGGATCGGGAAACGAGCAGTACTTC; cdr3_aa: CASSVDRGSGNEQYF
clone_size: NA; j_call: TRBJ2-1; v_call: TRBV28; d_call: TRBD1; cdr3_length: 19; cdr3_nt: TGTGCCAGCAGTTTATGGCCTAGAGGACAGGGGGCCGGCTACAATGAGCAGTTCTTC; cdr3_aa: CASSLWPRGQGAGYNEQFF
clone_size: many; j_call: TRBJ2-4; v_call: TRBV7-2; d_call: TRBD2; cdr3_length: 13; cdr3_nt: TGTGCCAGCAGCCCACCCACTAGCGGGGTCCAGTACTTC; cdr3_aa: CASSPPTSGVQYF
clone_size: many; j_call: TRBJ2-1; v_call: TRBV29-1; d_call: NA; cdr3_length: 11; cdr3_nt: TGCAGCGTTTCAGATGGGAATGAGCAGTTCTTC; cdr3_aa: CSVSDGNEQFF
clone_size: few; j_call: TRBJ1-2; v_call: TRBV27; d_call: TRBD1; cdr3_length: 17; cdr3_nt: TGTGCCAGCAGTCCTCGACAGGGGGGCCCCACTAACTATGGCTACACCTTC; cdr3_aa: CASSPRQGGPTNYGYTF
clone_size: few; j_call: TRBJ2-3; v_call: TRBV7-9; d_call: NA; cdr3_length: 16; cdr3_nt: TGTGCCAGCAGCTTAGAAAGAGCGAGAAGCACAGATACGCAGTATTTT; cdr3_aa: CASSLERARSTDTQYF
clone_size: few; j_call: TRBJ2-5; v_call: TRBV20-1; d_call: NA; cdr3_length: 13; cdr3_nt: TGCAGTGCTAGAGGGATAACGAAAGAGACCCAGTACTTC; cdr3_aa: CSARGITKETQYF
clone_size: NA; j_call: TRBJ2-5; v_call: TRBV7-6; d_call: NA; cdr3_length: 16; cdr3_nt: TGTGCCAGCAGCTCAATCCCTCCGGAGGGCTGGGAGACCCAGTACTTC; cdr3_aa: CASSSIPPEGWETQYF
clone_size: NA; j_call: TRBJ2-2; v_call: TRBV18; d_call: TRBD2; cdr3_length: 18; cdr3_nt: TGTGCCAGCTCGCAATTGGGACTAGCGGGACTTAACACCGGGGAGCTGTTTTTT; cdr3_aa: CASSQLGLAGLNTGELFF
clone_size: NA; j_call: TRBJ2-6; v_call: TRBV7-9; d_call: TRBD1; cdr3_length: 17; cdr3_nt: TGTGCCAGCAGCTTAGGACAGGGGATCTCTGGGGCCAACGTCCTGACTTTC; cdr3_aa: CASSLGQGISGANVLTF
clone_size: NA; j_call: TRBJ2-5; v_call: TRBV6-5; d_call: TRBD2; cdr3_length: 19; cdr3_nt: TGCGCCAGCAGTTACTCGGGACTAGCGGGAGGCGGTTTTCAAGAGACCCAGTACTTC; cdr3_aa: CASSYSGLAGGGFQETQYF
clone_size: few; j_call: TRBJ2-3; v_call: TRBV25-1; d_call: NA; cdr3_length: 15; cdr3_nt: TGTGCCAGCAGTGAAAAAGGGGTCGGCGCAGATACGCAGTATTTT; cdr3_aa: CASSEKGVGADTQYF
clone_size: few; j_call: TRBJ2-7; v_call: TRBV10-3; d_call: TRBD1; cdr3_length: 15; cdr3_nt: TGTGCCATCAGTGGGGGACAGGCCAACTCCTACGAGCAGTACTTC; cdr3_aa: CAISGGQANSYEQYF
clone_size: NA; j_call: TRBJ2-3; v_call: TRBV20-1; d_call: NA; cdr3_length: 14; cdr3_nt: TGCAGTGCTAGAAGGGGCGGGATCGCAGATACGCAGTATTTT; cdr3_aa: CSARRGGIADTQYF
clone_size: once; j_call: TRBJ1-5; v_call: TRBV7-2; d_call: NA; cdr3_length: 14; cdr3_nt: TGTGCCAGCAGCTTCGACAGGTCGGATCAGCCCCAGCATTTT; cdr3_aa: CASSFDRSDQPQHF
clone_size: NA; j_call: TRBJ2-3; v_call: TRBV6-5; d_call: NA; cdr3_length: 15; cdr3_nt: TGTGCCAGCAGTTACACCGGGACAAGCACAGATACGCAGTATTTT; cdr3_aa: CASSYTGTSTDTQYF
clone_size: NA; j_call: TRBJ2-5; v_call: TRBV11-1; d_call: NA; cdr3_length: 13; cdr3_nt: TGTGCCAGCAGCTTCGGGTTCGGTGGTGAGCAGTACTTC; cdr3_aa: CASSFGFGGEQYF
clone_size: NA; j_call: TRBJ2-7; v_call: TRBV7-3; d_call: NA; cdr3_length: 15; cdr3_nt: TGTGCCAGCAGCTCCACTAGACTTCCCTACAATGAGCAGTACTTC; cdr3_aa: CASSSTRLPYNEQYF
clone_size: NA; j_call: TRBJ1-4; v_call: TRBV28; d_call: NA; cdr3_length: 14; cdr3_nt: TGTGCCAGCAGTCCTGGGGGGTCGTCTGAAAAACTGTTTTTT; cdr3_aa: CASSPGGSSEKLFF
clone_size: NA; j_call: TRBJ2-1; v_call: TRBV5-1; d_call: TRBD1; cdr3_length: 16; cdr3_nt: TGCGCCAGCAATAAAGGACAGGGTGAAACTACTATCGAGCAGTTCTTC; cdr3_aa: CASNKGQGETTIEQFF
clone_size: NA; j_call: TRBJ2-2; v_call: TRBV11-1; d_call: TRBD2; cdr3_length: 15; cdr3_nt: TGTGCCAGCACCTACCGGGGGGAGGGCGCCGGGGAGCTGTTTTTT; cdr3_aa: CASTYRGEGAGELFF
clone_size: NA; j_call: TRBJ2-7; v_call: TRBV13; d_call: NA; cdr3_length: 12; cdr3_nt: TGTGCCAGCCACCGGTACGGGTACGAGCAGTACTTC; cdr3_aa: CASHRYGYEQYF